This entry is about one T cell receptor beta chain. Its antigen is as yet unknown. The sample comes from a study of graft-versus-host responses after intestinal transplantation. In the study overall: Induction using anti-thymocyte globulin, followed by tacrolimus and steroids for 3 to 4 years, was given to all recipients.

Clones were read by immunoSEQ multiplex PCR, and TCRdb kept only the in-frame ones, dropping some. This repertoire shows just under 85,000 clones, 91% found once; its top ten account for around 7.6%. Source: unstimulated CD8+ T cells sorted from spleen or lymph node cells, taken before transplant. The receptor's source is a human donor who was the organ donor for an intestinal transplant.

CDR3 coding DNA: TGTGCCAGCAGCGGACAGGGATACGAGCAGTACTTC. The encoded protein is CASSGQGYEQYF. The rearrangement links TRBV9 to TRBJ2-7, with 7 nucleotides matching TRBD1. The V gene end was trimmed by 3 bases and the J gene end by 4 bases; junction bases not matched to a gene: 1. The CDR3 is made up of 12 amino acids. Germline CDR1 reads SGDLS; CDR2 reads YYNGEE.